The sequence of this T cell receptor beta chain was determined in a study of glioma-infiltrating T cells after dendritic cell vaccination. Overall study context: Between about 2002 and 2013, patients got autologous tumor lysate-pulsed dendritic cell vaccines. Study conclusions and caveats: Estimated pretreatment TIL content predicted outcome after dendritic cell vaccination.

Germline V gene lookup returns CDR1 SGHNT and CDR2 YYREEE (reference sequence). The CDR3 is made up of 16 amino acids. V gave up 0 bases and J gave up 3 bases, with 12 bases separating them. Amplification used 60 V beta primers and 13 J beta primers. Produced via immunoSEQ multiplex PCR; TCRdb's table is partial and in-frame only. Of roughly 100,000 clones in the sample, over 75% were seen once. As to this clone: The antigen is undetermined.

Sequencing used blood, obtained before dendritic cell vaccination. The receptor's source is a human donor with glioblastoma. This chain uses TRBV5-4 with TRBJ2-2; D may be TRBD2 (6 bases). Written as DNA, the CDR3 is TGTGCCAGCAGCTTGGCGCACCAGCGGGACACCGGGGAGCTGTTTTTT. Residues: CASSLAHQRDTGELFF.